Below are 30 T cell receptor beta chains sequenced from a single sample in a study of blood T cell repertoires in COVID-19. Here immunoSEQ multiplex PCR was the method, and the copy in TCRdb shows in-frame clones only, minus some. The sample holds 200,000 to 250,000 clones, around 88% seen once. Sequencing input: peripheral blood. All receptors derive from an elderly man with acute or convalescent COVID-19.

The chain has TRBV3-1 (or the pseudogene TRBV3-2) and TRBJ2-7; 8 nucleotides match TRBD1. The CDR3 covers 16 residues. J lost 2 bases, V lost 3 bases, and 9 bases had no gene match. CDR1 is LGHDT and CDR2 is YNNKEL in the germline V gene (reference sequence). CDR3 region: CASSQRTGREAYEQYF. CDR3 in DNA: TGTGCCAGCAGCCAGAGGACAGGGAGAGAGGCCTACGAGCAGTACTTC.

The rearrangement uses TRBV4-1 and TRBJ1-5, with D maybe TRBD1 (5 bases). This CDR3 spans 18 amino acids. V was trimmed by 0 bases and J by 3 bases, leaving 18 bases between them. Germline values: CDR1 MGHRA, CDR2 YSYEKL. This chain's CDR3 is CASSQDPAGGRLNQPQHF. The DNA of the CDR3 is TGCGCCAGCAGCCAAGATCCCGCGGGGGGGAGGCTCAATCAGCCCCAGCATTTT.

The rearrangement links TRBV5-1 to TRBJ2-2; 11 bases match TRBD2. Losses at the gene ends were 4 bases for V and 0 bases for J; bases not matched to a gene: 11. Looked up from germline, CDR1 is SGHRS and CDR2 is YFSETQ. The CDR3 totals 19 residues. The CDR3, as DNA: TGCGCCAGCAGCCCGTGGGGGCTAGCGGGAGGCCCGAACACCGGGGAGCTGTTTTTT. Translation gives CASSPWGLAGGPNTGELFF.

V gene TRBV12-3 or TRBV12-4 combines with J gene TRBJ1-1; D remains unclear. The CDR3 has 13 amino acids. Trimming stripped 7 bases from V and 4 bases from J, with 13 bases between. This CDR3 reads CASKRVGVTEAFF. The CDR3 bases are TGTGCCAGCAAGAGGGTAGGAGTCACTGAAGCTTTCTTT.

The V call is TRBV27, the J call TRBJ2-7; the match to TRBD2 covers 10 bases. V lost 0 bases to trimming and J lost 13 bases; unmatched junction nucleotides: 9. This CDR3 has 14 amino acids. The germline V gene has CDR1 MNHEY and CDR2 SMNVEV (reference sequence). This CDR3 is CASSLSETSGPRYF. The CDR3 DNA sequence: TGTGCCAGCAGTTTATCGGAGACTAGCGGGCCTCGCTACTTC.

This clone has a handful of counts. The rearrangement joins TRBV6-5 to TRBJ1-1; D is uncertain. Germline CDR1 is MNHEY and CDR2 is SVGAGI. Trimming stripped 8 bases from V and 1 base from J, with 11 bases between. CDR3 length equals 13 residues. DNA of the CDR3: TGTGCCAGCTGGAGGGTGGGGAACACTGAAGCTTTCTTT. The encoded protein is CASWRVGNTEAFF.

This chain joins TRBV11-2 and TRBJ1-6; 7 bases agree with TRBD1. J lost 8 bases, V lost 5 bases, and 9 bases had no gene match. CDR1 and CDR2 (germline): SGHAT, FQNNGV. The CDR3 has 15 amino acids. The CDR3 DNA is TGTGCCAGCAGCAGAGCGGGAGGGACAGATTCACCCCTCCACTTT. Residues: CASSRAGGTDSPLHF.

The V call is TRBV5-1, the J call TRBJ2-7, with D unclear. Germline CDR1 and CDR2: SGHRS and YFSETQ. This CDR3 has 12 amino acids. Trimming pared 1 base from V and 3 bases from J, leaving 5 bases between. The CDR3 sequence is CASSLNGYEQYF. The CDR3, as DNA: TGCGCCAGCAGCTTGAACGGCTACGAGCAGTACTTC.

The V and J genes are TRBV7-9 and TRBJ1-3, with TRBD1 matching 8 bases. Germline CDR1 is SEHNR and CDR2 is FQNEAQ (reference sequence). Germline trimming cut 5 bases from V and 11 bases from J; bases unmatched to any gene: 17. The CDR3 has 16 amino acids. The CDR3 nucleotides read TGTGCCAGCAGCCCCACGTTGCAGGGGGCGGAGGGCGCCATATATTTT. The encoded protein is CASSPTLQGAEGAIYF.

The V gene is TRBV19, the J gene TRBJ2-2; D is unclear. This CDR3 has 12 residues. Deletions cut 5 bases from V and 8 bases from J, with 9 bases between. The germline V gene has CDR1 LNHDA and CDR2 SQIVND (reference sequence). Here the CDR3 reads CASSASRGELFF. The CDR3 DNA reads as TGTGCCAGTAGTGCCTCGCGGGGGGAGCTGTTTTTT.

This clone was counted only a few times. V is TRBV6-2 or TRBV6-3 and J is TRBJ1-2, with no clear D. The CDR3 sequence is 14 residues long. Germline V gene sequence: CDR1 MNHEY, CDR2 SVGEGT. V was cut by 2 bases and J by 8 bases, with 15 bases left in between. The CDR3 loop is CASSYGWAGGGYTF. As DNA, the CDR3 is TGTGCCAGCAGTTACGGCTGGGCAGGAGGAGGCTACACCTTC.

J is TRBJ2-7 and V is TRBV3-1 (or the pseudogene TRBV3-2); possibly TRBD1 for D (5 bases). V lost 1 base, J lost 6 bases, and 10 bases lay in between. CDR3 length equals 13 residues. Per germline, CDR1 LGHDT and CDR2 YNNKEL (reference sequence). The chain's CDR3 is CASSQVPGREQYF. Written as DNA, the CDR3 is TGTGCCAGCAGCCAAGTGCCAGGGCGCGAGCAGTACTTC.

This clone was observed once. The chain employs TRBV9 and TRBJ2-3; perhaps TRBD2 as D (5 bases). Germline V gene data show CDR1 as SGDLS and CDR2 as YYNGEE. V was clipped by 0 bases and J by 2 bases, with 13 bases between them. This CDR3 contains 16 residues. The CDR3 sequence: CASSVAPGMNTDTQYF. The CDR3 DNA reads TGTGCCAGCAGCGTAGCCCCGGGGATGAACACAGATACGCAGTATTTT.

The chain links TRBV18 to TRBJ1-1; D ambiguous. The CDR3 contains 13 residues. Trimming shortened V by 2 bases and J by 4 bases, and 8 bases separated the two germline ends. CDR1 and CDR2 from the germline V gene are KGHSH and LQKENI. DNA for the CDR3: TGTGCCAGCTCACCAACGGGTACCACTGAAGCTTTCTTT. Translated, it gives CASSPTGTTEAFF.

This chain uses TRBV7-8 with TRBJ2-2; TRBD1 matches at 9 bases. Germline V gene sequence: CDR1 SGHVS, CDR2 FQNEAQ. This CDR3 has 15 amino acids. Trimming at V came to 7 bases and at J to 5 bases, leaving 8 bases not matched to a gene. The CDR3 DNA is TGTGCCAGCATCTCGGACAGGGGAGGGACCGGGGAGCTGTTTTTT. Translating it yields CASISDRGGTGELFF.

This clone was seen only a few times. The gene calls are TRBV5-1 and TRBJ2-7, with TRBD2 identical over 8 bases. The CDR3 covers 15 residues. V lost 0 bases and J lost 2; bases outside the gene matches: 4. From germline, CDR1 is SGHRS and CDR2 YFSETQ. CDR3 nucleotide sequence: TGCGCCAGCAGCTTGGCGGTAGCGGGACCCTACGAGCAGTACTTC. Protein product: CASSLAVAGPYEQYF.

The rearrangement uses TRBV3-1 (or the pseudogene TRBV3-2) and TRBJ1-2, with TRBD1 as a possible D gene (6 bases). Looked up from germline, CDR1 is LGHDT and CDR2 is YNNKEL (reference sequence). Trimming cost V 0 bases and J 2 bases, with 10 bases left between them. The CDR3 covers 15 residues. The CDR3 sequence: CASSQENRENYGYTF. As DNA, the CDR3 is TGTGCCAGCAGCCAAGAGAACAGGGAAAACTATGGCTACACCTTC.

Concerning this clone: The junction departs from the called germline gene at one end, perhaps through a read error. The chain combines TRBV13 with TRBJ2-2, with 8 positions matching TRBD1. From germline, CDR1 is PRHDT and CDR2 FYEKMQ (reference sequence). This CDR3 comprises 15 residues. CDR3: CASSLGTGPTGELFF. The CDR3 bases are TGTGCCAGCAGCCTAGGGACAGGCCCCACCGGGGAGCTGTTTTTT.

The chain joins TRBV11-2 to TRBJ2-5; possibly TRBD2 for D (5 bases). Germline V gene sequence: CDR1 SGHAT, CDR2 FQNNGV. The CDR3 extends over 14 amino acids. Deletions cut 9 bases from V and 2 bases from J, with 16 bases between. The CDR3 DNA reads TGTGCCAGTAGCGACGTGATAGCACAAGAGACCCAGTACTTC. Residues: CASSDVIAQETQYF.

The chain recombines TRBV6-5 with TRBJ2-7, with D maybe TRBD1 (6 bases). Trimming stripped 2 bases from V and 3 bases from J, with 11 bases between. CDR3 size: 14 residues. Germline V gene data show CDR1 as MNHEY and CDR2 as SVGAGI. The CDR3 DNA is TGTGCCAGCAGTTACCAACAGGGAAGCTACGAGCAGTACTTC. It translates to CASSYQQGSYEQYF.

The chain uses TRBV7-8 and TRBJ2-5, with D possibly TRBD2 on 6 matching bases. CDR1 and CDR2 from the germline V gene are SGHVS and FQNEAQ. V lost 5 bases, J lost 1 base, and 8 bases lay in between. The CDR3 covers 13 residues. CDR3 protein: CASSTGSQETQYF. The DNA for the CDR3 is TGTGCCAGCAGCACCGGGAGCCAAGAGACCCAGTACTTC.

The V and J genes are TRBV7-6 and TRBJ1-5; TRBD1 might be the D (6 bases). The germline V gene has CDR1 SGHVS and CDR2 FNYEAQ. The CDR3 has 16 residues. The V end lost 1 base, the J end lost 3 bases, and 13 bases lay between the germline ends. The CDR3: CASSLGPTGLNQPQHF. CDR3 nucleotide sequence: TGTGCCAGCAGCTTAGGGCCGACAGGACTCAATCAGCCCCAGCATTTT.

The chain couples TRBV28 to TRBJ1-2, with a tentative D call TRBD1 (6 bases). The CDR3 spans 14 residues. The V gene lost 5 bases and the J gene lost 4 bases, with 14 bases spanning the gap. Germline V CDR1 and CDR2: MDHEN, SYDVKM. The CDR3 coding sequence is TGTGCCAGCAGTCGTACAGGGTTTGTCTATGGCTACACCTTC. Protein product: CASSRTGFVYGYTF.

Only one count was recorded for this clone. This sequence joins TRBV10-3 and TRBJ1-2, with unresolved D. The CDR3 is 15 amino acids. Germline V gene sequence: CDR1 ENHRY, CDR2 SYGVKD. Deletions cut 2 bases from V and 7 bases from J, with 17 bases between. CDR3 sequence reads: CAISEEVGGGGGYTF. Written as DNA, the CDR3 is TGTGCCATCAGTGAGGAGGTGGGAGGCGGCGGTGGCTACACCTTC.

This chain joins TRBV19 and TRBJ2-3, with TRBD2 matching 8 bases. CDR1 LNHDA and CDR2 SQIVND come from the germline V gene (reference sequence). Trimming at V came to 10 bases and at J to 7 bases, leaving 16 bases not matched to a gene. The CDR3 length is 15 residues. This CDR3 is CATRSAGGAGNTQYF. The DNA for the CDR3 is TGTGCCACCCGATCGGCGGGGGGAGCTGGGAATACGCAGTATTTT.

The genes are TRBV21-1 and TRBJ2-7; the DNA was not used to check the table's D call, TRBD1. TRBV21-1 is designated a pseudogene. The CDR3 loop spans 13 amino acids. The CDR3 sequence is CASSKEGAAEQYF. The CDR3, as DNA: TGTGCCAGCAGCAAGGAGGGGGCCGCTGAGCAGTACTTC.

The chain links TRBV29-1 to TRBJ1-2; 9 bases fit TRBD1. This CDR3 comprises 15 residues. Germline-derived CDR1 and CDR2 are SQVTM and ANQGSEA. V gave up 7 bases and J gave up 1 base; unmatched junction bases: 10. The CDR3 sequence is CSALGDRGGNYGYTF. Written as DNA, the CDR3 is TGCAGCGCCCTGGGAGACAGGGGGGGTAACTATGGCTACACCTTC.

The CDR3 DNA reads as TGTGCCAGCAGCTTAGTAACAGGGGGCAATGGCTACACCTTC. It yields the protein CASSLVTGGNGYTF. The rearrangement joins TRBV7-6 to TRBJ1-2; 9 bases align to TRBD1. V was pared by 1 base and J by 6 bases, with 3 bases of the junction left unmatched. The CDR3 spans 14 residues. The germline V gene has CDR1 SGHVS and CDR2 FNYEAQ.

The chain joins TRBV11-2 to TRBJ2-2, with 10 nucleotides matching TRBD2. CDR1 SGHAT and CDR2 FQNNGV come from the germline V gene. V gave up 1 base and J gave up 5 bases; unmatched junction bases: 1. The CDR3 extends over 15 amino acids. The CDR3 nucleotides read TGTGCCAGCAGCTTAGGAGCGGGAGGGACCGGGGAGCTGTTTTTT. Its protein is CASSLGAGGTGELFF.

The rearrangement uses TRBV11-2 and TRBJ2-4, with TRBD2 matching 7 bases. The CDR3 length is 15 residues. V was pared by 1 base and J by 4 bases, with 4 bases of the junction left unmatched. Germline V lookup: CDR1 SGHAT, CDR2 FQNNGV. The CDR3: CASSLGPGLKNIQYF. The DNA for the CDR3 is TGTGCCAGCAGCTTAGGGCCGGGACTAAAAAACATTCAGTACTTC.